This TCR beta chain stems from a study of T cell repertoires in cytomegalovirus infection. On the study more broadly: Shared public TCR beta signatures pointed to both CMV infection and a matching HLA type. Study-wide points: CMV-specific HLA-C-restricted TCR beta clonotypes dominated the ex vivo response. Summed frequency of shared TCR beta families picked out CMV carriers who also had the relevant HLA.

This clonotype showed up many times. No antigen is known for it. TCRdb used MiXCR to reprocess the reads, holding one entry per CDR3 protein. The sample carries over 450,000 distinct CDR3 sequences, around 11% recorded once. The V and J ends lost 5 bases and 1 base respectively, with 17 bases between them. Germline V CDR1 and CDR2: SGHVS, FQNEAQ. The CDR3 is 16 residues long. The chain couples TRBV7-8 to TRBJ2-5; D call uncertain. The TCR was taken from a human donor in good health (CMV status not recorded). Some clones in this sample may be carry-over from other donors' samples. The sequencing sample was made of PBMCs. In DNA, the CDR3 is TGTGCCAGCAGCGTCATGGATTTAGGAACCCAAGAGACCCAGTACTTC. As protein: CASSVMDLGTQETQYF.